This T cell receptor beta chain came from a study of blood T cell repertoires in COVID-19. Across the study: The study drew acute and convalescent COVID-19 samples from the United States, Italy and Spain.

The germline V and J ends were trimmed by 7 bases and 0 bases, with 15 bases remaining between them. Germline V gives CDR1 SGHRS, CDR2 YFSETQ. This CDR3 comprises 15 residues. In the original workflow: The authors estimated nucleated cell counts from reference gene primer amplification. Clones were sequenced by immunoSEQ multiplex PCR, and TCRdb holds only the in-frame ones, with some missing. D and trimming were read from the DNA, whereas the V and J calls and clone size are those reported in that table. The sample carries about 310,000 clones, 87% recorded once. The chain is built from TRBV5-1 and TRBJ2-3, with a tentative D call TRBD2 (5 bases). The clonotype comes from a woman aged 18 to 35 who had recovered from COVID-19. The material sequenced was PBMCs or T cells enriched from blood (not recorded which). This CDR3 reads CASYTGGSSTDTQYF. In nucleotides, the CDR3 is TGCGCCAGCTATACGGGCGGGTCTAGCACAGATACGCAGTATTTT.